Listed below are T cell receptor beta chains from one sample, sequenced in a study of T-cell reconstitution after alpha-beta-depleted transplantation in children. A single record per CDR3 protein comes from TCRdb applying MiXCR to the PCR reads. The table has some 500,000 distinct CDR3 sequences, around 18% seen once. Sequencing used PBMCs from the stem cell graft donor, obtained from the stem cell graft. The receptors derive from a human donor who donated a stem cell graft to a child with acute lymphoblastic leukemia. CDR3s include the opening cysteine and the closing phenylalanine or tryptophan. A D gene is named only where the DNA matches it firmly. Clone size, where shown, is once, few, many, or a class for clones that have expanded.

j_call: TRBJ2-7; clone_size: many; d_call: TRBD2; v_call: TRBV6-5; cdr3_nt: TGTGCCAGCAGTTACCGGGGACTAGCGGGAGACGAGCAGTACTTC; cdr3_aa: CASSYRGLAGDEQYF
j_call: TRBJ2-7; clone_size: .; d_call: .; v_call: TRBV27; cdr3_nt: TGTGCCAGCAGTCCAGACACAAACTCCTACGAGCAGTACTTC; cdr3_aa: CASSPDTNSYEQYF
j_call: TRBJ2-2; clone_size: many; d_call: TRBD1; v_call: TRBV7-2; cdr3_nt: TGTGCCAGCAGGGGACAGGGGGCAATCACCGGGGAGCTGTTTTTT; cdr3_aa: CASRGQGAITGELFF
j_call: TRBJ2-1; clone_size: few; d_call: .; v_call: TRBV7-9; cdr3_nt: TGTGCCAGCAGCTCTAGTCCGGACTACAATGAGCAGTTCTTC; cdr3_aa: CASSSSPDYNEQFF
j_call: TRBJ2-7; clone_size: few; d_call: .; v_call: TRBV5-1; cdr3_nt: TGCGCCAGCAGCATACAGGGTCTCGACGAGCAGTACTTC; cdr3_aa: CASSIQGLDEQYF
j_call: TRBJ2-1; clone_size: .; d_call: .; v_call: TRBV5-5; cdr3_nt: TGTGCCAGCAGCTCGACCATCCTAACTCCAATCAACAATGAGCAGTTCTTC; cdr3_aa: CASSSTILTPINNEQFF
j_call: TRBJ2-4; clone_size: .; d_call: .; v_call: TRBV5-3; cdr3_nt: TGTGCCAGAAGCCCTCCCTCCCAAGAGCCCAAAAACATTCAGTACTTC; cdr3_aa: CARSPPSQEPKNIQYF
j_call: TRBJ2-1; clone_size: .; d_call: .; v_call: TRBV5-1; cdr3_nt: TGCGCCAGCAGGCCTAGCGCGAATGAGCAGTTCTTC; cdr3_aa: CASRPSANEQFF
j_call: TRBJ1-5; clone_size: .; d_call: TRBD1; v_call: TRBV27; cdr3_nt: TGTGCCAGCAGGGGACAGGGCAATCAGCCCCAGCATTTT; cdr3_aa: CASRGQGNQPQHF
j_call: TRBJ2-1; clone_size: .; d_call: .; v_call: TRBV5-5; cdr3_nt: TGTGCCAGCAGCCCACGCAGGGATTATTCCTACAATGAGCAGTTCTTC; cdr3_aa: CASSPRRDYSYNEQFF
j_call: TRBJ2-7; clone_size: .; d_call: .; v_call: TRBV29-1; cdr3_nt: TGCAGCGCCGATCAAGGCTACGAGCAGTACTTC; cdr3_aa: CSADQGYEQYF
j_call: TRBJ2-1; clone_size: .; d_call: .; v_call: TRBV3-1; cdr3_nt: TGTGCCATCTCCTCTCCGGGCTCAAGACAGTTCTTC; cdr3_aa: CAISSPGSRQFF
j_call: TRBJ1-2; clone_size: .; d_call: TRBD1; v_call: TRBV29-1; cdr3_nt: TGCAGCGTCCTGGGACAGGGGGCCTATGGCTACACCTTC; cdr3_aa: CSVLGQGAYGYTF
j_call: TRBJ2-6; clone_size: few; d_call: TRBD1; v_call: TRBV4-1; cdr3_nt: TGCGCCAGCAGCCCAGGACAGGGACCTGGGGCCAACGTCCTGACTTTC; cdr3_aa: CASSPGQGPGANVLTF
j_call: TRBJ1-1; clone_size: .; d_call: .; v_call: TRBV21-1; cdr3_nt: TGTGCCAGCAGCAACCCCCGAATTGGGCAGCAGAACACTGAAGCTTTCTTT; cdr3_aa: CASSNPRIGQQNTEAFF
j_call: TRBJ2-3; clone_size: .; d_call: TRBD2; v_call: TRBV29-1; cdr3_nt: TGCAGCGTTGTCGTACTAGCGGGAGCCACAGATACGCAGTATTTT; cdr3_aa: CSVVVLAGATDTQYF
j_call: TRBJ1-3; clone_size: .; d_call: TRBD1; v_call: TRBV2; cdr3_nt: TGTGCCAGCAGTGGGGGACAGACTGGAAACACCATATATTTT; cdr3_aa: CASSGGQTGNTIYF
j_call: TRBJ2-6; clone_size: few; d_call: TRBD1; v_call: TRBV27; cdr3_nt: TGTGCCAGCAGTCCCCGTCGGACAGGCTCTGGGGCCAACGTCCTGACTTTC; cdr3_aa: CASSPRRTGSGANVLTF
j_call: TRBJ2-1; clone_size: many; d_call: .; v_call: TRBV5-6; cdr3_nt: TGTGCCAGCAGCCTGCCCCTACGGAGTACGTTCTTC; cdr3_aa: CASSLPLRSTFF
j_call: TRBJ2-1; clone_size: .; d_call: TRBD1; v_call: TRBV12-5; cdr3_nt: TGTGCTAGTGGTTTGTTCACCCTGGGACAGGACTACAATGAGCAGTTCTTC; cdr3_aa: CASGLFTLGQDYNEQFF
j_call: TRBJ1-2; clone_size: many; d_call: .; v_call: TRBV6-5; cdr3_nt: TGTGCCAGCAGTTACTCGTTGACAGCCTATGGCTACACCTTC; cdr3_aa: CASSYSLTAYGYTF